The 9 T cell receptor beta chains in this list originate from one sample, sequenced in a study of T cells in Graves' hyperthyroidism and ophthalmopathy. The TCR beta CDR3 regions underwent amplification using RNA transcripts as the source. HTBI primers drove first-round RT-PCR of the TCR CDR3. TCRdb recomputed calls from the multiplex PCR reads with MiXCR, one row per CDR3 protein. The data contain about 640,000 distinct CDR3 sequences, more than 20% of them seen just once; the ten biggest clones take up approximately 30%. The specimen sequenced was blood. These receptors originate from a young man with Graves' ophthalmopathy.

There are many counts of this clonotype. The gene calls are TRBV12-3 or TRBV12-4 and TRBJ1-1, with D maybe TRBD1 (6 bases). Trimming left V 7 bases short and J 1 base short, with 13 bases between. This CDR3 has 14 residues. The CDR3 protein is CASNPGEANTEAFF. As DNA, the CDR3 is TGTGCCAGCAACCCAGGGGAGGCGAACACTGAAGCTTTCTTT.

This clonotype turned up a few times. The CDR3: CASSLDRKAGRGEKLFF. CDR3 nucleotide sequence: TGTGCCAGCAGCTTAGATAGAAAGGCAGGGCGAGGTGAAAAACTGTTTTTT. V and J are TRBV11-2 and TRBJ1-4; TRBD1 is a possible D gene (5 bases). V was shortened by 0 bases and J by 7 bases, with 18 bases between the two germline ends. Looked up from germline, CDR1 is SGHAT and CDR2 is FQNNGV. The CDR3 contains 17 residues.

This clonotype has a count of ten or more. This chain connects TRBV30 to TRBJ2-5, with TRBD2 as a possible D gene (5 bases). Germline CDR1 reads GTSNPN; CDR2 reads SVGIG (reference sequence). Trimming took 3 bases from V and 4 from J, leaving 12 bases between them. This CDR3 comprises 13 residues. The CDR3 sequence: CAWREELGETQYF. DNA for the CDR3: TGTGCCTGGAGGGAGGAGCTGGGAGAGACCCAGTACTTC.

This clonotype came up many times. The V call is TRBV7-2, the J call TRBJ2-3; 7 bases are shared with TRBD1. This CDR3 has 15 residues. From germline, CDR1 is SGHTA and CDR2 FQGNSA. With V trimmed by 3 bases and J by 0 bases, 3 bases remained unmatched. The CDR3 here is CASSFQGVSTDTQYF. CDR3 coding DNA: TGTGCCAGCAGCTTTCAGGGGGTCAGCACAGATACGCAGTATTTT.

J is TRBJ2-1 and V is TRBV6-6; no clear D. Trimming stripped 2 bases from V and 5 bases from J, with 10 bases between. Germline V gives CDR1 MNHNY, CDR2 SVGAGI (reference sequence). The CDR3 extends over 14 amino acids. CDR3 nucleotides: TGTGCCAGCAGTTACAGCCGAGGCAACAATGAGCAGTTCTTC. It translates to CASSYSRGNNEQFF.

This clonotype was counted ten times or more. The CDR3 spells CASLKIRQSTDTQYF. As DNA, the CDR3 is TGTGCCAGCTTGAAGATCCGACAGAGCACAGATACGCAGTATTTT. The rearrangement uses TRBV28 and TRBJ2-3, with D maybe TRBD1 (5 bases). Germline CDR1 reads MDHEN; CDR2 reads SYDVKM. V was cut by 8 bases and J by 0 bases, with 15 bases left in between. The CDR3 extends over 15 amino acids.

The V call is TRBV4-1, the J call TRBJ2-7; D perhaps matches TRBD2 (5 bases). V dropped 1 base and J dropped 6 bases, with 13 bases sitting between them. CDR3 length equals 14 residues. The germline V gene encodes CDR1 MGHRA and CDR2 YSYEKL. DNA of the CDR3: TGCGCCAGCAGCCAAGGGGCCTACCGGGGCGAGCAGTACTTC. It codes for CASSQGAYRGEQYF.

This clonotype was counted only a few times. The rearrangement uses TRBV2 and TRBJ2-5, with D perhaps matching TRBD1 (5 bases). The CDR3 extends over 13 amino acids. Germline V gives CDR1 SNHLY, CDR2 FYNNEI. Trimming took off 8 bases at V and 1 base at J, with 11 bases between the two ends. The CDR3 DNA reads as TGTGCCAGCTGTAGGGGCCCCCAAGAGACCCAGTACTTC. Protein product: CASCRGPQETQYF. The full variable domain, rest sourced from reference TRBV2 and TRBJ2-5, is EPEVTQTPSHQVTQMGQEVILRCVPISNHLYFYWYRQILGQKVEFLVSFYNNEISEKSEIFDDQFSVERPDGSNFTLKIRSTKLEDSAMYFCASCRGPQETQYFGPGTRLLVL.

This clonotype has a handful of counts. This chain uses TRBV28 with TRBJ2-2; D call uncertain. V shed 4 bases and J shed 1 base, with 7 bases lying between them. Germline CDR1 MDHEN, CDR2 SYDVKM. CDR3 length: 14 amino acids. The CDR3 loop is CASSSLKNTGELFF. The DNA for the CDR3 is TGTGCCAGCAGTTCCTTAAAGAACACCGGGGAGCTGTTTTTT.